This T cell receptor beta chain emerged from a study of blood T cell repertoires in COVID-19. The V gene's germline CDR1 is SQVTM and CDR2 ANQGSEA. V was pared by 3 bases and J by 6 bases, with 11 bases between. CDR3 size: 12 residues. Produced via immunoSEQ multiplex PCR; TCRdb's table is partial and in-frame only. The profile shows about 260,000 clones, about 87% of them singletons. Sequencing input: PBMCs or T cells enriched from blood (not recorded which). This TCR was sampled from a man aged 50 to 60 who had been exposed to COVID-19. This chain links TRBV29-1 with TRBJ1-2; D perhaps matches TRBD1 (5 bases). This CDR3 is CSVEARVNGYTF. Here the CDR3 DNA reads TGCAGCGTTGAGGCCAGGGTCAATGGCTACACCTTC.